This entry lists 20 T cell receptor beta chains sequenced from one sample in a study of regulatory T cells in long-lasting Graves disease. Researchers made TCR beta libraries by using iRepertoire HTBI primers and running Arm-PCR on CDR3 regions. Each CDR3 protein gets one entry after TCRdb re-called the multiplex PCR reads with MiXCR. In the table there are 680,000 or so distinct CDR3 sequences, less than 20% of which are singletons. Documented time point: newly diagnosed GD, antithyroid drugs for less than 3 months. RNA from PBMCs was the source of the TCR library. These data also formed part of another study, on T cells in Graves' hyperthyroidism and ophthalmopathy.

The sequencing used peripheral blood mononuclear cells (PBMCs), collected at new diagnosis, from a patient treated with antithyroid drugs. These receptor sequences come from a woman aged 25-40 years with Graves disease.

Only a few counts were recorded for this clonotype. The CDR3 region has the DNA TGTGCCAGCACCCTATCCCGGGGGGAAAACATTCAGTACTTC. Its translation: CASTLSRGENIQYF. This chain links TRBV6-1 with TRBJ2-4, with 7 bases matching TRBD2. V lost 7 bases, J lost 5 bases, and 8 bases stayed unmatched. Germline CDR1 is MNHNS and CDR2 is SASEGT. The CDR3 sequence is 14 residues long.

The rearrangement joins TRBV13 to TRBJ1-1; D possibly corresponds to TRBD1 (5 bases). The CDR3 consists of 13 residues. Germline assignment: CDR1 PRHDT and CDR2 FYEKMQ (reference sequence). V was cut by 1 base and J by 8 bases, with 11 bases left in between. In DNA form, the CDR3 reads TGTGCCAGCAGCTTAGTGTCAGGGCGGGAAGCTTTCTTT. Encoded protein: CASSLVSGREAFF.

The table lists this clonotype with a few counts. This chain uses TRBV2 with TRBJ1-2, with unresolved D. This CDR3 comprises 13 residues. Trimming shortened V by 7 bases and J by 5 bases, and 14 bases separated the two germline ends. CDR1 is SNHLY and CDR2 is FYNNEI in the germline V gene. DNA of the CDR3: TGTGCCAGCACTCTTGAGGTTGGTTATGGCTACACCTTC. This sequence encodes CASTLEVGYGYTF. The full variable domain, rest sourced from reference TRBV2 and TRBJ1-2, is EPEVTQTPSHQVTQMGQEVILRCVPISNHLYFYWYRQILGQKVEFLVSFYNNEISEKSEIFDDQFSVERPDGSNFTLKIRSTKLEDSAMYFCASTLEVGYGYTFGSGTRLTVV.

This clonotype was counted at least ten times. The chain uses TRBV24-1 and TRBJ2-1, with 11 bases matching TRBD2. There are 16 residues in the CDR3. With V trimmed by 3 bases and J by 4 bases, 4 bases remained unmatched. Germline-derived CDR1 and CDR2 are KGHDR and SFDVKD. The CDR3 region has the DNA TGTGCCACCAGTGATCCGGGACTAGCGGCATACAATGAGCAGTTCTTC. Protein: CATSDPGLAAYNEQFF.

The genes are TRBV14 and TRBJ1-2; D might be TRBD1 (5 bases). CDR1 is SGHDN and CDR2 is FVKESK in the germline V gene. V was trimmed by 0 bases and J by 7 bases, leaving 24 bases between them. The length of the CDR3 is 18 residues. As DNA, the CDR3 is TGTGCCAGCAGCCAAGACTTTCTTGTGGGACCTCAACACGCTGGCTACACCTTC. Protein sequence: CASSQDFLVGPQHAGYTF. The entire variable domain, with the rest obtained from reference TRBV14 and TRBJ1-2, is as follows: EAGVTQFPSHSVIEKGQTVTLRCDPISGHDNLYWYRRVMGKEIKFLLHFVKESKQDESGMPNNRFLAERTGGTYSTLKVQPAELEDSGVYFCASSQDFLVGPQHAGYTFGSGTRLTVV.

This clonotype was counted only a few times. The V and J genes are TRBV7-6 and TRBJ2-1; perhaps TRBD2 as D (6 bases). V was shortened by 3 bases and J by 3 bases, with 12 bases between the two germline ends. CDR1 and CDR2 (germline): SGHVS, FNYEAQ. The CDR3 loop spans 15 amino acids. The DNA for the CDR3 is TGTGCCAGCAGCTTTGCCCGGGAGCTCTACAATGAGCAGTTCTTC. As protein: CASSFARELYNEQFF.

This clonotype was detected many times. V and J are TRBV28 and TRBJ1-1; D unresolved. Trimming cost V 4 bases and J 3 bases, with 15 bases left between them. Per germline, CDR1 MDHEN and CDR2 SYDVKM. The CDR3 length is 15 residues. Written as DNA, the CDR3 is TGTGCCAGCAGTTATAGATCGGGATGGGACACTGAAGCTTTCTTT. It codes for CASSYRSGWDTEAFF.

This rearrangement joins TRBV7-3 to TRBJ2-3; D call uncertain. The CDR3 contains 15 residues. Looked up from germline, CDR1 is SGHTA and CDR2 is FQGTGA. V was clipped by 2 bases and J by 2 bases, with 11 bases between them. The CDR3 loop is CASSLVGSATDTQYF. The CDR3 DNA sequence: TGTGCCAGCAGCTTAGTGGGGTCTGCCACAGATACGCAGTATTTT. Combining the CDR3 with reference TRBV7-3 and TRBJ2-3 gives the whole variable domain GAGVSQTPSNKVTEKGKYVELRCDPISGHTALYWYRQSLGQGPEFLIYFQGTGAADDSGLPNDRFFAVRPEGSVSTLKIQRTERGDSAVYLCASSLVGSATDTQYFGPGTRLTVL.

This clonotype was observed a handful of times. V usage is TRBV20-1 and J usage is TRBJ2-7; D unclear. The V and J ends lost 0 bases and 6 bases respectively, with 6 bases between them. In germline, CDR1 is DFQATT, CDR2 SNEGSKA (reference sequence). CDR3 length: 11 amino acids. The CDR3 reads CSAREGFEQYF. For the CDR3, the DNA is TGCAGTGCTAGAGAAGGGTTCGAGCAGTACTTC.

The V call is TRBV5-1, the J call TRBJ2-5, with a tentative D call TRBD1 (6 bases). CDR3 length: 14 residues. Trimming cost V 2 bases and J 4 bases, with 12 bases left between them. Germline V gene lookup returns CDR1 SGHRS and CDR2 YFSETQ. This CDR3 is CASSFRGVAETQYF. The CDR3 region has the DNA TGCGCCAGCAGCTTCAGGGGCGTAGCAGAGACCCAGTACTTC.

This chain uses TRBV3-1 with TRBJ2-1; 8 positions agree with TRBD1. V shed 4 bases, J shed 2 bases, and the junction held 10 bases outside the gene matches. CDR1 is LGHDT and CDR2 is YNNKEL in the germline V gene (reference sequence). The CDR3 spans 17 residues. As DNA, the CDR3 is TGTGCCAGCAGCCGGGACTCGACAGGGGAAGCCTACAATGAGCAGTTCTTC. Translated: CASSRDSTGEAYNEQFF.

V gene TRBV24-1 combines with J gene TRBJ1-5; D call uncertain. Germline lookup yields CDR1 KGHDR and CDR2 SFDVKD. The germline V and J ends were trimmed by 5 bases and 8 bases, with 18 bases remaining between them. This CDR3 is 15 amino acids long. The CDR3 nucleotides read TGTGCCACCAGTGGTTCCGGACGCCTGGCTGAGCCCCAGCATTTT. It yields the protein CATSGSGRLAEPQHF.

This clonotype was seen many times. As DNA, the CDR3 is TGTGCCAGCAGTGAAGGACAGGGGTCGACTGAAGCTTTCTTT. Protein sequence: CASSEGQGSTEAFF. The rearrangement links TRBV2 to TRBJ1-1, with 8 positions matching TRBD1. Trimming took 1 base from V and 5 from J; bases not matched to a gene: 3. CDR3 length: 14 residues. Per the germline V gene, CDR1 is SNHLY and CDR2 is FYNNEI.

The rearrangement joins TRBV7-9 to TRBJ1-3, with 7 bases matching TRBD1. Germline CDR1 and CDR2: SEHNR and FQNEAQ (reference sequence). CDR3 length: 14 residues. V trimming: 10 bases; J trimming: 0 bases; junction bases outside the gene matches: 6. The CDR3 region is CATLDRDSGNTIYF. The CDR3 DNA follows: TGTGCCACCCTAGACAGGGACTCTGGAAACACCATATATTTT.

This clonotype was seen more than once but under ten times. The chain joins TRBV28 to TRBJ1-4; possible D gene TRBD1, 6 bases. The CDR3 is 14 amino acids. The germline V gene has CDR1 MDHEN and CDR2 SYDVKM. The V end was cut by 2 bases, the J end by 7 bases, with 11 bases between. The CDR3 DNA is TGTGCCAGCAGTTTAACAGGGTTAGGTGAAAAACTGTTTTTT. Amino acid sequence: CASSLTGLGEKLFF.

This clonotype was observed a few times. V is TRBV3-1 and J is TRBJ2-3, with D possibly TRBD2 on 5 matching bases. This CDR3 region has 16 residues. The germline gives CDR1 LGHDT, CDR2 YNNKEL (reference sequence). The V and J ends lost 0 bases and 0 bases respectively, with 10 bases between them. The CDR3 here is CASSQDAGLSTDTQYF. Written as DNA, the CDR3 is TGTGCCAGCAGCCAAGACGCGGGCCTGAGCACAGATACGCAGTATTTT.

This clonotype was seen many times. The chain employs TRBV19 and TRBJ1-5; D remains unclear. Trimming pared 6 bases from V and 4 bases from J, leaving 16 bases between. CDR3 length: 15 amino acids. The germline gives CDR1 LNHDA, CDR2 SQIVND (reference sequence). The CDR3 sequence is CASRNGQVGNQPQHF. CDR3 in DNA: TGTGCCAGTAGGAATGGGCAGGTGGGGAATCAGCCCCAGCATTTT.

This chain links TRBV19 with TRBJ2-4; weak D call: TRBD1 (7 bases). The CDR3 runs 18 residues. V was clipped by 7 bases and J by 6 bases, with 28 bases between them. Germline V gene lookup returns CDR1 LNHDA and CDR2 SQIVND (reference sequence). This chain's CDR3 is CASMRGSWIQGGLNIQYF. The CDR3 DNA sequence: TGTGCCAGTATGAGGGGTAGCTGGATCCAGGGGGGCTTAAACATTCAGTACTTC.

The chain links TRBV6-5 to TRBJ1-2; D uncertain. The CDR3 is 12 amino acids. Germline V CDR1 and CDR2: MNHEY, SVGAGI. Trimming took 0 bases from V and 5 from J, leaving 4 bases between them. Here the CDR3 DNA reads TGTGCCAGCAGTTACTCGAGGTATGGCTACACCTTC. It translates to CASSYSRYGYTF.

The sample holds a few counts of this clonotype. The CDR3 DNA is TGTGCCAGCTTCCCCTCCGGGACTAGCGGGGAGACCCAGTACTTC. Encoded protein: CASFPSGTSGETQYF. The chain couples TRBV18 to TRBJ2-1, with TRBD2 matching over 12 bases. Matching the DNA end better, TRBJ2-5 makes the J call doubtful. This CDR3 contains 15 residues. Per the germline V gene, CDR1 is KGHSH and CDR2 is LQKENI.